The T cell receptor beta chain under discussion was sequenced for a study of identical twins (dated by TCRdb to the mid-2010s). At the level of the whole study: To test whether fetal clonotypes persist, this study deep-sequenced TCR alpha and beta repertoires from monozygotic twins, from unrelated adults of various ages, and from cord blood. To rule out contamination, replicate twin experiments were performed at different times with different library preparation protocols. What the authors observed across the whole study: Compared with coincidental sharing between unrelated individuals, out-of-frame TCR alpha sequences shared between twins had an excess of sequences with low generation probability. A weaker excess of twin sharing was found in beta out-of-frame sequences because the signal-to-noise ratio was lowered by fewer shared sequences. Invariant T cells such as MAIT and iNKT could partly confound zero-insertion analyses, though diverse VJ usage argued against this for most clonotypes. In monozygotic twins, out-of-frame TCR alpha sharing was systematically underestimated by recombination models, although the models agreed with sharing between unrelated individuals. Fewer insertions were carried by abundant cord blood beta clonotypes, a similar but weaker trend appeared in young adult naive repertoires, and no such trend appeared in memory repertoires. Conclusions relied on cross-sectional statistical analysis, since the same donors could not be followed over many years.

Inclusive of the bounding cysteine and phenylalanine, the CDR3 is 15 residues long. Only the CDR3 DNA is retained, 45 bases long and in frame from the first base. The germline V gene gives CDR1 as SGHAT and CDR2 as FQNNGV. V and J are trimmed by 3 bases and 0 bases, and the gene matches miss 2 bases of the junction. Every donor was a healthy Caucasian. Three pairs of female monozygotic twins, all aged about 18 to 30 years, were included in the twin cohort. RNA for TCR libraries was isolated from peripheral blood mononuclear cells. The library came from 5' RACE. TCRdb lists the instrument as Illumina HiSeq 2000. A universal primer binding site was introduced by template switching, and a unique molecular identifier was present in the final cDNA, enabling accurate counting of TCR cDNA molecules. First-strand cDNA for TCR alpha and beta chains was synthesized from specific primers in the conserved constant-segment region. Each cDNA library was double barcoded, with a SMART-Mk sample barcode plus Illumina barcodes, to control for contamination. Two successive PCR steps introduced TruSeq adapter sequences along with Illumina sample barcodes. Sequencing of the TCR alpha and beta cDNA libraries was done on the Illumina HiSeq platform using custom primers. In the authors' own workflow: MiGEC was used to process raw reads and extract unique molecular identifiers, and MiXCR was used to find CDR3 positions. Recombination models were inferred per individual with the repgenHMM and IGoR tools using an EM algorithm. The tcR package in R was used for shared clonotype analysis, with sharing normalized by the product of cloneset sizes. Out-of-frame nonproductive sequences were analyzed to study raw recombination free of thymic and clonal selection effects. TCRdb applied fastp at Q25 and MiXCR to the public reads, then kept only in-frame beta chains. Rows are combined by CDR3 protein, so each entry shows the most common genes and DNA. The V and J calls and clone size come from TCRdb's table, not from the authors' own analysis. This sample is represented by fewer than 650,000 distinct CDR3 sequences; about 7.1% of them were singletons. The top ten clones comprise less than 2% of the sample.

The table lists this clonotype with many counts. No antigen is known for it. Base qualities are missing; no much larger clone stands one base away. The same data also went into a second study, on yellow fever vaccine responses in identical twins. From the second report: The T cell response to vaccination in identical twins was reported by the authors to appear partly convergent and partly personalized. The study precisely tracked vaccine-responding T cell clones in identical twins.

Recombination connected TRBV11-2 to TRBJ2-5, and 9 junction bases match TRBD2. The origin of this receptor is a young woman in good health. The sample taken for sequencing was PBMCs. Read as DNA, the sequence is TGTGCCAGCAGCTTGAGCGGGGGGAACCAAGAGACCCAGTACTTC. It specifies CASSLSGGNQETQYF. The CDR3, completed at both ends by the reference TRBV11-2 and TRBJ2-5 genes, gives the full variable domain EAGVAQSPRYKIIEKRQSVAFWCNPISGHATLYWYQQILGQGPKLLIQFQNNGVVDDSQLPKDRFSAERLKGVDSTLKIQPAKLEDSAVYLCASSLSGGNQETQYFGPGTRLLVL.